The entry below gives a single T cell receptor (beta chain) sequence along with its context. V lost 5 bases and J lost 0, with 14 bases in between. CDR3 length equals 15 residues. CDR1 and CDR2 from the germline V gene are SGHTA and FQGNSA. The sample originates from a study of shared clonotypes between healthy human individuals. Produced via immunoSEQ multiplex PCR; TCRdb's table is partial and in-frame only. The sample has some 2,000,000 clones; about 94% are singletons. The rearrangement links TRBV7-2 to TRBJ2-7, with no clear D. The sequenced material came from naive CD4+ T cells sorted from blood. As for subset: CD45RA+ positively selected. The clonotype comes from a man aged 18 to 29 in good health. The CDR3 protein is CASSQRTDSSYEQYF. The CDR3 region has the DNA TGTGCCAGCAGCCAAAGGACGGATAGCTCCTACGAGCAGTACTTC.